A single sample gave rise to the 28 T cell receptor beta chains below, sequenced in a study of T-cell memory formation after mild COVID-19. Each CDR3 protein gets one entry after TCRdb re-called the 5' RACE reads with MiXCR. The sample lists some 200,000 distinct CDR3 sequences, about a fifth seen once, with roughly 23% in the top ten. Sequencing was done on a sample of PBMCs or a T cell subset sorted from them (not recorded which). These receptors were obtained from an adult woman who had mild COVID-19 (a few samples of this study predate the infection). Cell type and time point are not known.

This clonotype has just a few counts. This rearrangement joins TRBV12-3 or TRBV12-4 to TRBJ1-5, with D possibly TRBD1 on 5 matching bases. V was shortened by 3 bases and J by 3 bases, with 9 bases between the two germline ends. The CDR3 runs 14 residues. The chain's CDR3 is CASSFRGDNQPQHF. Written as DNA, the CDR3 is TGTGCCAGCAGTTTCCGAGGGGACAATCAGCCCCAGCATTTT.

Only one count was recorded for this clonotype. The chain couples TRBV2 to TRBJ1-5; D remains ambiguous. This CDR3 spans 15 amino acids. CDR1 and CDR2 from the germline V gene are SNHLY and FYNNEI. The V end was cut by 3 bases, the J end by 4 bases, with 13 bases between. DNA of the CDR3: TGTGCCAGCAGTGACTTGGACTGGGAGAATCAGCCCCAGCATTTT. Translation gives CASSDLDWENQPQHF.

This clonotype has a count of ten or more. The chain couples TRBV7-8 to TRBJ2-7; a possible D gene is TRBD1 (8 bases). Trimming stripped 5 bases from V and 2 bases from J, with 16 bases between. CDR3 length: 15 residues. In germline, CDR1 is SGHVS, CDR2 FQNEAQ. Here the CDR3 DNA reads TGTGCCAGCAGCCCCACAGGGGGGGTCGCCTACGAGCAGTACTTC. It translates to CASSPTGGVAYEQYF. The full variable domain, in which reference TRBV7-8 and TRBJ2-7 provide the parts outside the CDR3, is GAGVSQSPRYKVAKRGQDVALRCDPISGHVSLFWYQQALGQGPEFLTYFQNEAQLDKSGLPSDRFFAERPEGSVSTLKIQRTQQEDSAVYLCASSPTGGVAYEQYFGPGTRLTVT.

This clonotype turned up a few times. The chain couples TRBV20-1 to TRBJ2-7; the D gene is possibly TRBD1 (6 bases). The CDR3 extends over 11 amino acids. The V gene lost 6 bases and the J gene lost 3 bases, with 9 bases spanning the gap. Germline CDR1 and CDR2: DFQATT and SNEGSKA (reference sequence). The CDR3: CSARDIYEQYF. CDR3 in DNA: TGCAGTGCCAGGGACATCTACGAGCAGTACTTC.

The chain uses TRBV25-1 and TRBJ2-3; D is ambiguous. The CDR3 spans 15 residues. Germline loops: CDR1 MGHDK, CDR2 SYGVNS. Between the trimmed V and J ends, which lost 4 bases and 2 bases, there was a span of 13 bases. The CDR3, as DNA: TGTGCCAGCAGTGCAGTAGCTGCATCCACAGATACGCAGTATTTT. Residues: CASSAVAASTDTQYF.

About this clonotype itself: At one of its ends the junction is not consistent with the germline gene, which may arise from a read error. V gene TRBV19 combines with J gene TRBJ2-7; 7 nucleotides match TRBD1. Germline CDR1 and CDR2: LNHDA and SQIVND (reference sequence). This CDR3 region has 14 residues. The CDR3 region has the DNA TGTACCAGTAGTATAGATACAGGGGACTACGAGCAGTACTTC. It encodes CTSSIDTGDYEQYF.

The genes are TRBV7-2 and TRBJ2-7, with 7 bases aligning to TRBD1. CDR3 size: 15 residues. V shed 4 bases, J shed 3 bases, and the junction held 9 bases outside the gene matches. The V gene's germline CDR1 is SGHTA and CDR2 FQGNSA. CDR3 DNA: TGTGCCAGCAGCTGGCTCCCGGGACAGAGCTACGAGCAGTACTTC. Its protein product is CASSWLPGQSYEQYF. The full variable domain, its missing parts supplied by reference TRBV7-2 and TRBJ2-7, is GAGVSQSPSNKVTEKGKDVELRCDPISGHTALYWYRQSLGQGLEFLIYFQGNSAPDKSGLPSDRFSAERTGGSVSTLTIQRTQQEDSAVYLCASSWLPGQSYEQYFGPGTRLTVT.

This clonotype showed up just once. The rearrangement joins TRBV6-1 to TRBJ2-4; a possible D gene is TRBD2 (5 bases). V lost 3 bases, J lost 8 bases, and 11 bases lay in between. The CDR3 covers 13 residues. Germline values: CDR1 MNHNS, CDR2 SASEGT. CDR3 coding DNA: TGTGCCAGCAGTGAGTGGGAGATGGACATTCAGTACTTC. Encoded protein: CASSEWEMDIQYF.

The chain's CDR3 is CASSFPLAVTLWGQVEQYF. In DNA form, the CDR3 reads TGTGCCAGCAGTTTCCCTCTAGCTGTAACATTGTGGGGACAGGTCGAGCAGTACTTC. The chain employs TRBV28 and TRBJ2-7, with 8 bases aligning to TRBD1. The ends lost 3 bases at V and 6 bases at J; junction bases unmatched: 22. Germline V CDR1 and CDR2: MDHEN, SYDVKM. CDR3 length equals 19 residues.

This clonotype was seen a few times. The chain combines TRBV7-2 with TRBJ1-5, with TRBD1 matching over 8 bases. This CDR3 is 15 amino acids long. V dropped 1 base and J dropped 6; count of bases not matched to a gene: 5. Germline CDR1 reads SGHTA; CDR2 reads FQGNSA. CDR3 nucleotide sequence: TGTGCCAGCAGCTTAGTTCAGGGGGCGGGTCAGCCCCAGCATTTT. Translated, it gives CASSLVQGAGQPQHF.

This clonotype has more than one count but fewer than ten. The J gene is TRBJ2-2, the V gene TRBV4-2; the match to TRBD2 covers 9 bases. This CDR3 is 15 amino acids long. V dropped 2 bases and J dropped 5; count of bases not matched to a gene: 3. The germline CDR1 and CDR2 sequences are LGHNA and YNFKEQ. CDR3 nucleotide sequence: TGTGCCAGCAGCCAACTAGCGGGACCGACCGGGGAGCTGTTTTTT. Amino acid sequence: CASSQLAGPTGELFF.

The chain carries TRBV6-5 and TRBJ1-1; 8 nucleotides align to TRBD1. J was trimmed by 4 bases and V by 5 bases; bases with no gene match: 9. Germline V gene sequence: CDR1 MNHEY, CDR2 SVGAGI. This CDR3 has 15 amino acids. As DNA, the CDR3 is TGTGCCAGCAGTCTTCAGGGGGCGTTGGGCACTGAAGCTTTCTTT. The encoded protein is CASSLQGALGTEAFF.

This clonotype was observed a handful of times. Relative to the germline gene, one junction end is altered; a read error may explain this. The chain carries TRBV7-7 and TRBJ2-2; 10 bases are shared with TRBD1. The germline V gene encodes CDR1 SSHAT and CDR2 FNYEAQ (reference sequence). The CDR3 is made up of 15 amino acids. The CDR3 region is CASSLWDRGTGELFF. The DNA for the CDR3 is TGTGCTAGCAGCTTATGGGACAGGGGAACCGGGGAGCTGTTTTTT.

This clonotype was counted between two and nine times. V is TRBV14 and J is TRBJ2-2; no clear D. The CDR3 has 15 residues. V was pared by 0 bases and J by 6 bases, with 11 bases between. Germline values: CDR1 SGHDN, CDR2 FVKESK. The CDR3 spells CASSQDNSLAGELFF. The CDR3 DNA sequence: TGTGCCAGCAGCCAAGACAACAGCCTAGCCGGGGAGCTGTTTTTT.

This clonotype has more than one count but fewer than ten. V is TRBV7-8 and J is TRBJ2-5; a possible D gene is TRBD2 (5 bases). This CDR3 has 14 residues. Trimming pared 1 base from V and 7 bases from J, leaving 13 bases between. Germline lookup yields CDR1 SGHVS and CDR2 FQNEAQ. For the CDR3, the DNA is TGTGCCAGCAGCTTAGGCGAAGCGGTCCCGACCCAGTACTTC. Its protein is CASSLGEAVPTQYF.

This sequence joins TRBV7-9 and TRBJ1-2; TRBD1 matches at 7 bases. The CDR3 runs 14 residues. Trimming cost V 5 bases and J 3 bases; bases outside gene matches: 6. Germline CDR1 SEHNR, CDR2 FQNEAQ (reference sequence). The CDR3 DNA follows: TGTGCCAGCAGCCCCCCGGGACAGCACTATGGCTACACCTTC. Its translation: CASSPPGQHYGYTF. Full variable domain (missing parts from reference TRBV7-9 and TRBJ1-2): DTGVSQNPRHKITKRGQNVTFRCDPISEHNRLYWYRQTLGQGPEFLTYFQNEAQLEKSRLLSDRFSAERPKGSFSTLEIQRTEQGDSAMYLCASSPPGQHYGYTFGSGTRLTVV.

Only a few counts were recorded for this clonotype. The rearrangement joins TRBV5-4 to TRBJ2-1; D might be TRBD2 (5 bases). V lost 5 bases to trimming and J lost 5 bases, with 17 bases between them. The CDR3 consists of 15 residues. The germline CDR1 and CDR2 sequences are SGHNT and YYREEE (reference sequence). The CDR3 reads CASRTWSGVHNEQFF. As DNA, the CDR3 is TGTGCCAGCAGAACCTGGAGCGGAGTTCACAATGAGCAGTTCTTC.

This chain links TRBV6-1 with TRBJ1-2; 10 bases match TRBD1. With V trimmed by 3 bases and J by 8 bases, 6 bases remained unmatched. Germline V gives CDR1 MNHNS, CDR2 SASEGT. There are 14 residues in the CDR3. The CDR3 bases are TGTGCCAGCAGTGAGGTGGGGACAGGGGACGGCTACACCTTC. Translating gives CASSEVGTGDGYTF.

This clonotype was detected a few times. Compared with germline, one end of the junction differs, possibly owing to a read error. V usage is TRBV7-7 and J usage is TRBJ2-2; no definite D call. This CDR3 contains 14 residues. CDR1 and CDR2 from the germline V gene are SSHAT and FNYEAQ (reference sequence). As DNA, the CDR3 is TGTGCTAGCAGCCCAAATCCAGGAGCCGGGGAGCTGTTTTTT. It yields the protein CASSPNPGAGELFF.

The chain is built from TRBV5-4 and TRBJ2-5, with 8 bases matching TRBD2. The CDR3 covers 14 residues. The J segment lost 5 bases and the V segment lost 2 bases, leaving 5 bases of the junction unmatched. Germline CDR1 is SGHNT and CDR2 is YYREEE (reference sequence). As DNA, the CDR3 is TGTGCCAGCAGCTTCCGGGGGGGCGGGGAGACCCAGTACTTC. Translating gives CASSFRGGGETQYF.

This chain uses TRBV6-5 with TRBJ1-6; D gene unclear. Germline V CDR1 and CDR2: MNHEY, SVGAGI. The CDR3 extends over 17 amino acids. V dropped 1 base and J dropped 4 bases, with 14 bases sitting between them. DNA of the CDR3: TGTGCCAGCAGTTACTTCGGCCCGGACGGTTATAATTCACCCCTCCACTTT. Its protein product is CASSYFGPDGYNSPLHF.

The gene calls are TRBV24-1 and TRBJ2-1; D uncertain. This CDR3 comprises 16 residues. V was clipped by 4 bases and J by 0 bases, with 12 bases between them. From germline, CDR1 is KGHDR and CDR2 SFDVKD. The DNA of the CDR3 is TGTGCCACCAGTGACTTATCCCCGTCCTCCTACAATGAGCAGTTCTTC. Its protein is CATSDLSPSSYNEQFF.

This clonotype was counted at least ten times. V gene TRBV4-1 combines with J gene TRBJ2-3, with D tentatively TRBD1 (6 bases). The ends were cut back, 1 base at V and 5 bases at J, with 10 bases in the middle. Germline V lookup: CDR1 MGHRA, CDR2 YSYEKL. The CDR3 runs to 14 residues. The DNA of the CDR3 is TGCGCCAGCAGCCAAGTGGGGGCCGTAGATACGCAGTATTTT. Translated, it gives CASSQVGAVDTQYF.

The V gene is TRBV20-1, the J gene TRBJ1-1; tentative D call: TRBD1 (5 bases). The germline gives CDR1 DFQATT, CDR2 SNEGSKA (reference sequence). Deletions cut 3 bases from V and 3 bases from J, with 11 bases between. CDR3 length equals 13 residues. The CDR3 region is CSASGGSDTEAFF. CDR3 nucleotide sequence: TGCAGTGCTAGTGGGGGATCCGACACTGAAGCTTTCTTT.

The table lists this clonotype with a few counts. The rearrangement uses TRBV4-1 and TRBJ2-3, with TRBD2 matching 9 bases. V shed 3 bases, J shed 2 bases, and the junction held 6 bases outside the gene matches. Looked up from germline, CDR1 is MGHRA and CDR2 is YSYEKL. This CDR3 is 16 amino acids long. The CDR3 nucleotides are TGCGCCAGCAGCCAGGTGGGACTAGCCAACACAGATACGCAGTATTTT. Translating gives CASSQVGLANTDTQYF.

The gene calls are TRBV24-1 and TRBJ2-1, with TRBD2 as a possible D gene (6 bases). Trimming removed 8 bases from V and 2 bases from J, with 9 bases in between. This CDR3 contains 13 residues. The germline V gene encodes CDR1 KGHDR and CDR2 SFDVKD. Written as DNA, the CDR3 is TGTGCCACCACGGGAGTCGCCTACAATGAGCAGTTCTTC. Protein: CATTGVAYNEQFF.

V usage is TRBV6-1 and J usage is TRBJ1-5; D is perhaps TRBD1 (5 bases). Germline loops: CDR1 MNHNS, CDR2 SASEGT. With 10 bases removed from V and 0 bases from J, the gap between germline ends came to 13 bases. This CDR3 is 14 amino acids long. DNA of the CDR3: TGTGCCACTGGGACGGATTATAGCAATCAGCCCCAGCATTTT. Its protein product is CATGTDYSNQPQHF.

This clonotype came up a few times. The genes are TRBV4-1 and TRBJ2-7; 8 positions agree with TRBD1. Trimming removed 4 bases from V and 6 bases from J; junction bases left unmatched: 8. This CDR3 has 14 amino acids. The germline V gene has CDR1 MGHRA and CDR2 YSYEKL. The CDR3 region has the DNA TGCGCCAGCAGCCCCCCCGACAGGGGTTTCGAGCAGTACTTC. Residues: CASSPPDRGFEQYF.